These T cell receptor beta chains were read from a single sample in a study of OX40 agonist ivuxolimab in advanced cancers. Clones were read by immunoSEQ multiplex PCR, and TCRdb kept only the in-frame ones, dropping some. The repertoire consists of roughly 110,000 clones, with 90% occurring once and the leading ten covering about 0.5%. This sample comprised CD4+ or CD8+ T cells sorted from blood, obtained in a trial of the OX40 agonist ivuxolimab. Receptors originate from an adult with an advanced solid tumor such as melanoma, head and neck, liver or kidney cancer. CDR3s include the opening cysteine and the closing phenylalanine or tryptophan. A D gene is named only where the DNA matches it firmly. The size field is filled for only some rows; it gives once, few, many or a size class.

NA	TRBV9	TRBJ1-5	TRBD1	TGTGCCAGCAGCCGGACGGACAGGGGAACTTTGGAGCCCCAGCATTTT	CASSRTDRGTLEPQHF
NA	TRBV6-1	TRBJ1-2	NA	TGTGCCAGCAGAACCGACAGCGCTAACTATGGCTACACCTTC	CASRTDSANYGYTF
NA	TRBV30	TRBJ2-3	NA	TGTGCCTGGAGTGTAGGGCTAGCTAGCACAGATACGCAGTATTTT	CAWSVGLASTDTQYF
NA	TRBV27	TRBJ2-1	NA	TGTGCCAGCACAGGGACTTCCCGCCACAATGAGCAGTTCTTC	CASTGTSRHNEQFF
NA	TRBV20-1	TRBJ1-1	NA	TGCAGTGTCTCTAGGAACACTGAAGCTTTCTTT	CSVSRNTEAFF
NA	TRBV30	TRBJ2-7	NA	TGTGCCTGGAGTGTACTCGCCGGCTACGAGCAGTACTTC	CAWSVLAGYEQYF
NA	TRBV30	TRBJ1-6	NA	TGTGCCTGGTCGGATGGACAGCCTAATTCACCCCTCCACTTT	CAWSDGQPNSPLHF
NA	TRBV7-3	TRBJ2-1	TRBD2	TGTGCCAGCAGCTTAAGGCCTAGCGGGGGGGCCTCTGAGCAGTTCTTC	CASSLRPSGGASEQFF
NA	TRBV11-2	TRBJ2-7	NA	TGTGCCAGCGCTCGGGACGGCACTTACGAGCAGTACTTC	CASARDGTYEQYF
NA	TRBV7-9	TRBJ2-3	TRBD2	TGTGCCAGCATCCTAGCGGGGGGGCGGTTAGATACGCAGTATTTT	CASILAGGRLDTQYF
NA	TRBV4-3	TRBJ1-1	TRBD1	TGCGCCAGCAGCCCGGGACAGGGTCGCGGCGGAACTGAAGCTTTCTTT	CASSPGQGRGGTEAFF
NA	TRBV5-1	TRBJ1-4	NA	TGCGCCAGCAGCTTGCGGGGGGAGGAAAAACTGTTTTTT	CASSLRGEEKLFF
once	TRBV11-2	TRBJ2-3	TRBD1	TGTGCCAGCAGCTCCCTAACAGGGGGTAAGAGCACAGATACGCAGTATTTT	CASSSLTGGKSTDTQYF
NA	TRBV5-1	TRBJ2-6	TRBD2	TGCGCCAGCAGCTTGGAAGCGGGGGGCACTATCTCTGGGGCCAACGTCCTGACTTTC	CASSLEAGGTISGANVLTF
NA	TRBV11-3	TRBJ2-3	TRBD2	TGTGCCAGCAGCAATCTAGCGGGGGGGACAGATACGCAGTATTTT	CASSNLAGGTDTQYF
NA	TRBV7-9	TRBJ1-5	NA	TGTGCCAGCAGTCACCCGGACGCAATTCAGCCCCAGCATTTT	CASSHPDAIQPQHF
once	TRBV28	TRBJ1-1	NA	TGTGCCAGCAGTTTAACAAGGGACACTGAAGCTTTCTTT	CASSLTRDTEAFF
NA	TRBV6-5	TRBJ1-3	NA	TGTGCCAGCAGCAGCCCGGGAAGCTCTGGAAACACCATATATTTT	CASSSPGSSGNTIYF
NA	TRBV30	TRBJ2-7	TRBD1	TGTGCCTGGAGCTCGGGACAGGGACCGTACGAGCAGTACTTC	CAWSSGQGPYEQYF
NA	TRBV18	TRBJ2-7	NA	TGTGCCAGCTCACCCCCGGGTTACGAGCAGTACTTC	CASSPPGYEQYF
NA	TRBV10-3	TRBJ1-1	TRBD1	TGTGCCATCAGTGAGGATCCGGGACAGGTCTCTTTCTTT	CAISEDPGQVSFF
NA	TRBV2	TRBJ1-2	NA	TGTGCCAGCATTTTTGTGGCGAATGGTGGCTACACCTTC	CASIFVANGGYTF
NA	TRBV27	TRBJ2-6	NA	TGTGCCAGCGGACAGCCCGTGAGAGGGGCCAACGTCCTGACTTTC	CASGQPVRGANVLTF
NA	TRBV6-4	TRBJ2-3	TRBD2	TGTGCCAGCAGTGAATATCTAGCGGGGGGGCCAGATACGCAGTATTTT	CASSEYLAGGPDTQYF
NA	TRBV6-6	TRBJ2-7	NA	TGTGCCAGCAGTACAGCTTCATACGAGCAGTACTTC	CASSTASYEQYF
NA	TRBV7-2	TRBJ1-2	NA	TGCGCCAGCAGCCAAGATATCACAGGCTATGGCTACACCTTC	CASSQDITGYGYTF
few	TRBV18	TRBJ1-1	NA	TGTGCCAGCTCACGCGCCGGGACGGACACTGAAGCTTTCTTT	CASSRAGTDTEAFF
NA	TRBV6-5	TRBJ1-2	NA	TGTGCCAGCAGTTCCCGAACAGGGAGGGCAAACTATGGCTACACCTTC	CASSSRTGRANYGYTF
NA	TRBV6-6	TRBJ2-7	TRBD1	TGTGCCAGCAGTTACTCGGGGACAGGTAGCCACGAGCAGTACTTC	CASSYSGTGSHEQYF
NA	TRBV4-3	TRBJ2-1	NA	TGCGCCAGCAGCCAAGATCCGTCGGGGCGCGGGGAGCAGTTCTTC	CASSQDPSGRGEQFF
NA	TRBV4-2	TRBJ1-3	NA	TGTGCCAGCAGCCAAGTCGGGAACACCATATATTTT	CASSQVGNTIYF
NA	TRBV2	TRBJ2-2	NA	TGTGCCAGCAGCGACAGTCCTCGGGGGCTGTTTTTT	CASSDSPRGLFF
NA	TRBV2	TRBJ1-1	TRBD1	TGTGCCAGCCGAATTGGACAGGAGAACACTGAAGCTTTCTTT	CASRIGQENTEAFF
NA	TRBV9	TRBJ1-6	NA	TGTGCCAGCAGCGTAGGTGGGGAATGGAGTTCACCCCTCCACTTT	CASSVGGEWSSPLHF
NA	TRBV28	TRBJ1-2	NA	TGTGCCAGCACCCCAGCGGGATTATATGGCTACACCTTC	CASTPAGLYGYTF
NA	TRBV9	TRBJ2-3	TRBD1	TGTGCCAGCAGTGAGACAGGGGTCAACACAGATACGCAGTATTTT	CASSETGVNTDTQYF
NA	TRBV30	TRBJ2-1	TRBD2	TGTGCCTGGAGTCGTCCGGGGGGGAACCTTGGGCAGTTCTTC	CAWSRPGGNLGQFF
NA	TRBV6-4	TRBJ2-3	NA	TGTGCCAGCAGTGACCAGGGTGATACGCAGTATTTT	CASSDQGDTQYF
NA	TRBV7-9	TRBJ2-1	NA	TGTGCCAGCAGCTCCAGGGACAATGAGCAGTTCTTC	CASSSRDNEQFF
NA	TRBV25-1	TRBJ1-4	NA	TGTGCCAGCAGTGAAACGGTCCGAACTAATGAAAAACTGTTTTTT	CASSETVRTNEKLFF
NA	TRBV12-5	TRBJ2-1	TRBD2	TGTGCTAGTGGTGATCTAGCGGGGGGGTCGGGTCGGCAGTTCTTC	CASGDLAGGSGRQFF
once	TRBV7-2	TRBJ2-7	TRBD1	TGTGCCAGCAGCGTGGGGACAGTAACTGAGCAGTACTTC	CASSVGTVTEQYF
NA	TRBV6-5	TRBJ1-6	TRBD1	TGTGCCAGCACCCCCGGGACAGGGAACTCACCCCTCCACTTT	CASTPGTGNSPLHF
once	TRBV2	TRBJ2-3	NA	TGTGCTACTAGAGGGACGGGGGATAGGTGGACAGATACGCAGTATTTT	CATRGTGDRWTDTQYF
NA	TRBV9	TRBJ1-6	TRBD1	TGTGCCAGCAGCGCCGTATCGACAGGGGGTAATTCACCCCTCCACTTT	CASSAVSTGGNSPLHF
NA	TRBV4-2	TRBJ2-7	NA	TGTGCCAGCAGCCAAGAGTCGACGGGGAGCAGGACCTACGAGCAGTACTTC	CASSQESTGSRTYEQYF
NA	TRBV7-2	TRBJ2-7	NA	TGTGCCAGCAGCTTAGATGCTTCGAGGGAGCAGTACTTC	CASSLDASREQYF
NA	TRBV5-8	TRBJ1-2	NA	TGTGCCAGCAGGGGTGAGGGAGGAGGCTACACCTTC	CASRGEGGGYTF
NA	TRBV2	TRBJ2-3	NA	TGTGCCAGCAGCGGGGCCCACTTCACGGATACGCAGTATTTT	CASSGAHFTDTQYF
NA	TRBV7-3	TRBJ2-3	TRBD2	TGTGCCAGCAGTCCCAATAGCGGGGGGAGAACAGATACGCAGTATTTT	CASSPNSGGRTDTQYF
NA	TRBV7-2	TRBJ2-1	NA	TGTGCCAGCAGCTTAGCCGCGACGGACTACAATGAGCAGTTCTTC	CASSLAATDYNEQFF
NA	TRBV7-8	TRBJ2-5	TRBD1	TGTGCCAGCAGCTTAACAGGGGCCCGGTGGGAGACCCAGTACTTC	CASSLTGARWETQYF
once	TRBV10-3	TRBJ2-3	NA	TGTGCCCTCCGCGCGCGAGGCACAGATACGCAGTATTTT	CALRARGTDTQYF
NA	TRBV15	TRBJ1-3	NA	TGTGCCACCAGCAGATCTCAGGGCCTATGGGGTGGAAACACCATATATTTT	CATSRSQGLWGGNTIYF
NA	TRBV18	TRBJ1-5	NA	TGTGCCAGCTCACCAGGGGGATCGGGGGTCGGGCAGCCCCAGCATTTT	CASSPGGSGVGQPQHF